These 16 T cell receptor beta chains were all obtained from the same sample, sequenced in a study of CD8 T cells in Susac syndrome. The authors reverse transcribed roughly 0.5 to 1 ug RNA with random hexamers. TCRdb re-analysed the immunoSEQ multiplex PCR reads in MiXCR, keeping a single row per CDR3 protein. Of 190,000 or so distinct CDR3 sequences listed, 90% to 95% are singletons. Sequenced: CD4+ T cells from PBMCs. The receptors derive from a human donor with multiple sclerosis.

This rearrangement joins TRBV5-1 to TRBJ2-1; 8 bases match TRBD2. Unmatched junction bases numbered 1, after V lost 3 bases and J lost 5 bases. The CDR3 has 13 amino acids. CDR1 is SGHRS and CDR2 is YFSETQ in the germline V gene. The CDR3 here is CASSWRGDNEQFF. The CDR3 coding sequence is TGCGCCAGCAGCTGGCGGGGGGACAATGAGCAGTTCTTC.

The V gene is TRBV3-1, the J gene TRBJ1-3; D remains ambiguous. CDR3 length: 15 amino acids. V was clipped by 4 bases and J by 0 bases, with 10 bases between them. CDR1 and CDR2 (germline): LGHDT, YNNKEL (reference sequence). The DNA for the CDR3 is TGTGCCAGCAGCCTCGGCGGGCGCTCTGGAAACACCATATATTTT. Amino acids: CASSLGGRSGNTIYF.

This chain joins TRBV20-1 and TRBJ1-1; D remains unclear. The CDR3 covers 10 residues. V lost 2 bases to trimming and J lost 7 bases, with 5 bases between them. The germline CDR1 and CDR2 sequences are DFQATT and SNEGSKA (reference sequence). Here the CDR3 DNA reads TGCAGTGCTAGACAGGTTGAAGCTTTCTTT. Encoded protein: CSARQVEAFF.

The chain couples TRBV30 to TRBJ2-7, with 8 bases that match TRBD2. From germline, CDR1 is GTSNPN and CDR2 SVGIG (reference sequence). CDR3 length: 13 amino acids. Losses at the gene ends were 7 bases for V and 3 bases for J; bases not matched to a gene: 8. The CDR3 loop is CASGGATYYEQYF. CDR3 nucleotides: TGTGCCTCCGGGGGGGCCACTTACTACGAGCAGTACTTC.

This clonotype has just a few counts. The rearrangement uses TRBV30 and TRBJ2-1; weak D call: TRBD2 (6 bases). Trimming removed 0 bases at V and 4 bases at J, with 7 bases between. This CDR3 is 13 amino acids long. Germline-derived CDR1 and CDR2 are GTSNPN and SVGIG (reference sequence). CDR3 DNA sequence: TGTGCCTGGAGTGTCGGGGGTTACAATGAGCAGTTCTTC. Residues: CAWSVGGYNEQFF.

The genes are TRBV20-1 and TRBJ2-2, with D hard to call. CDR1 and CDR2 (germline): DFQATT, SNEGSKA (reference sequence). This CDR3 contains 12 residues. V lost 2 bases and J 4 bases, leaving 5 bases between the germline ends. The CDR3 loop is CSARWVTGELFF. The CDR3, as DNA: TGCAGTGCTAGATGGGTCACCGGGGAGCTGTTTTTT.

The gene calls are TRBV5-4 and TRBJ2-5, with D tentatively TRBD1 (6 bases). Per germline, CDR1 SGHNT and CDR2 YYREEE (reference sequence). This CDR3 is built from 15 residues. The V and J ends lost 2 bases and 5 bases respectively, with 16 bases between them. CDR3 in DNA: TGTGCCAGCAGCTTCTCACAGGGAACGGTGGAGACCCAGTACTTC. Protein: CASSFSQGTVETQYF.

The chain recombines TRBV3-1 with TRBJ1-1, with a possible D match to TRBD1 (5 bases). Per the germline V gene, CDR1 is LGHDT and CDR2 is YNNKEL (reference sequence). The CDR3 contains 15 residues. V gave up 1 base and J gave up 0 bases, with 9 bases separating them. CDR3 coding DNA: TGTGCCAGCAGCCAAGGGACATACATGAACACTGAAGCTTTCTTT. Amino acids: CASSQGTYMNTEAFF.

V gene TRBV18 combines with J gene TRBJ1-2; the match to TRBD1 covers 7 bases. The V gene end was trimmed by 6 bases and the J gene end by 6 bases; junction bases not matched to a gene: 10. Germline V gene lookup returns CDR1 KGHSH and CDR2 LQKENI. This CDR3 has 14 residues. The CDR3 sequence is CASSPNTGTDGYTF. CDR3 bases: TGTGCCAGCTCGCCCAACACCGGGACAGATGGCTACACCTTC.

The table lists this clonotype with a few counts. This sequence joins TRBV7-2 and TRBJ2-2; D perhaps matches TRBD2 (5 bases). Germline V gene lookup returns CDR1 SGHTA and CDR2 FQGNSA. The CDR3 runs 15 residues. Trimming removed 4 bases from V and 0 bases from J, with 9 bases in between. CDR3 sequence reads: CASSSIAPNTGELFF. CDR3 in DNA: TGTGCCAGCAGCTCGATAGCGCCGAACACCGGGGAGCTGTTTTTT. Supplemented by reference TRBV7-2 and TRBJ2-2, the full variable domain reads GAGVSQSPSNKVTEKGKDVELRCDPISGHTALYWYRQSLGQGLEFLIYFQGNSAPDKSGLPSDRFSAERTGGSVSTLTIQRTQQEDSAVYLCASSSIAPNTGELFFGEGSRLTVL.

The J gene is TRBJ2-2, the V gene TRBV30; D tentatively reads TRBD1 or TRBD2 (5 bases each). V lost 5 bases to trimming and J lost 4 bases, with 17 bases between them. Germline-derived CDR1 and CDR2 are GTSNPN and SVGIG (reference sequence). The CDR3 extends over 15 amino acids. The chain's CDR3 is CAWSGTAAPTGELFF. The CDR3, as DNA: TGTGCCTGGTCCGGGACCGCGGCACCCACCGGGGAGCTGTTTTTT.

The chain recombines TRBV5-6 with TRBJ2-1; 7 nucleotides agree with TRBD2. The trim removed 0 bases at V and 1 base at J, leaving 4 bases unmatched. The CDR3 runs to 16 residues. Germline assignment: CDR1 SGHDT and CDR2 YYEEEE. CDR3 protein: CASSLVGTNSYNEQFF. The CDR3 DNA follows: TGTGCCAGCAGCTTGGTAGGGACTAATTCCTACAATGAGCAGTTCTTC.

CDR3 nucleotides: TGCGCCAGCAGCTCCGGCGGCACGGAGCAGTACTTC. Translation: CASSSGGTEQYF. The chain has TRBV5-1 and TRBJ2-7; D remains ambiguous. Germline assignment: CDR1 SGHRS and CDR2 YFSETQ. This CDR3 contains 12 residues. The germline V and J ends were trimmed by 3 bases and 7 bases, with 11 bases remaining between them. The whole variable domain, remainder taken from reference TRBV5-1 and TRBJ2-7, is KAGVTQTPRYLIKTRGQQVTLSCSPISGHRSVSWYQQTPGQGLQFLFEYFSETQRNKGNFPGRFSGRQFSNSRSEMNVSTLELGDSALYLCASSSGGTEQYFGPGTRLTVT.

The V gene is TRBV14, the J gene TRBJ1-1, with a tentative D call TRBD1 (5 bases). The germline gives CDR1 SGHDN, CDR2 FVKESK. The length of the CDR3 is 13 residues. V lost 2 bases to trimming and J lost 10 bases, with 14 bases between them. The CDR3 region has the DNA TGTGCCAGCAGCCAATCTCGGCAGGGATCAGCTTTCTTT. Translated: CASSQSRQGSAFF.

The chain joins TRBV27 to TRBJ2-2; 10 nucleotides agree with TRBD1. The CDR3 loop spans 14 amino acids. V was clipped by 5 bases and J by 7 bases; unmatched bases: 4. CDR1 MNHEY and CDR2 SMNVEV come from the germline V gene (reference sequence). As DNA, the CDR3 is TGTGCCAGCAGTCTGGACAGGGGGTTCGGGGAGCTGTTTTTT. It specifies CASSLDRGFGELFF.

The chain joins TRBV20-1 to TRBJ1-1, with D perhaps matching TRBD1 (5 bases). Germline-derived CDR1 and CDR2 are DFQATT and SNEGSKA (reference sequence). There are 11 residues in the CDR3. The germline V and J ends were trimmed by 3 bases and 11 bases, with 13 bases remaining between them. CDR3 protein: CSAREQGTAFF. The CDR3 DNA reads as TGCAGTGCTAGGGAGCAGGGTACGGCTTTCTTT.